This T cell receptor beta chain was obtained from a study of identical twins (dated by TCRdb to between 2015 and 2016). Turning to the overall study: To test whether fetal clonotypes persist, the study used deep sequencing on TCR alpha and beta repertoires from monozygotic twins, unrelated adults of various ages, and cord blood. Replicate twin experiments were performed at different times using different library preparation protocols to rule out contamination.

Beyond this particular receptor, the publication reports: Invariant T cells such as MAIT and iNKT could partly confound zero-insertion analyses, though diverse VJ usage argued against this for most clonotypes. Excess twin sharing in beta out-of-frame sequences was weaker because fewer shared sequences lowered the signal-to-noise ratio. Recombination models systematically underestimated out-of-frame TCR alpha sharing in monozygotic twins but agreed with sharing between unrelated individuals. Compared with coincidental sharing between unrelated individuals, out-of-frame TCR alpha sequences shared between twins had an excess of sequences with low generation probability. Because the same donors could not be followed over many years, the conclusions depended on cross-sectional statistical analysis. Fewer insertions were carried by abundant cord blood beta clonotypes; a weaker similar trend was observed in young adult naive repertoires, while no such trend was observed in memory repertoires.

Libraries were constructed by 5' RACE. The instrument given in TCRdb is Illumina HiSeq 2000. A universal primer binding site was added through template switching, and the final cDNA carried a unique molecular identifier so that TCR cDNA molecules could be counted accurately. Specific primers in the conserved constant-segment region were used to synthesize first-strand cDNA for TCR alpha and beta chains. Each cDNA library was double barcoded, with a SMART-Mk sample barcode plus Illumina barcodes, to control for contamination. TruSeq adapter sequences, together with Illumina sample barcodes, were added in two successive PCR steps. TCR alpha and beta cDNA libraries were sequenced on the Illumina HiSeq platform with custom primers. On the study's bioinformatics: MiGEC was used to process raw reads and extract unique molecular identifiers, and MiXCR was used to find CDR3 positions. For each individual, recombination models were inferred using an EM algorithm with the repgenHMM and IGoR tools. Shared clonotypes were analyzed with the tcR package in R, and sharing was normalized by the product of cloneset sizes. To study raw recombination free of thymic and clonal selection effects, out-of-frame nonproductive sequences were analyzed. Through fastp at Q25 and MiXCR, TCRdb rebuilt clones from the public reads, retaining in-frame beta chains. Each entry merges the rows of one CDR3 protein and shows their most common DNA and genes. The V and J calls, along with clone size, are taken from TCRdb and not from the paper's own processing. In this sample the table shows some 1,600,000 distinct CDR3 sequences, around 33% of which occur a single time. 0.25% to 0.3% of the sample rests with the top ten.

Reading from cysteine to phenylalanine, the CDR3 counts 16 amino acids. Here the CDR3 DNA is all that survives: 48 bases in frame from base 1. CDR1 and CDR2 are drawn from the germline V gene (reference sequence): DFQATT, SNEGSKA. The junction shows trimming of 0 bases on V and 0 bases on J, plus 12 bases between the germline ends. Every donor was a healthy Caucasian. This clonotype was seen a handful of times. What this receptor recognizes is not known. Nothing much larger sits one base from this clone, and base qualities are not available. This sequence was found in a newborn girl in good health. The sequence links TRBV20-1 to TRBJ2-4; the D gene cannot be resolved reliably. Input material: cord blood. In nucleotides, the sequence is TGCAGTGCTAGAGATCTGGGCAGGTTAGCCAAAAACATTCAGTACTTC. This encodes CSARDLGRLAKNIQYF.